Below are 10 T cell receptor beta chains sequenced from a single sample in a study of cytomegalovirus exposure and HLA in healthy donors. Produced via immunoSEQ multiplex PCR; TCRdb's table is partial and in-frame only. The repertoire holds approximately 60,000 clones, with about nine tenths as singletons. The sequencing sample was made of PBMCs. The receptor set was obtained from a man between 18 and 29 years old in good health and CMV-seronegative.

The chain is built from TRBV4-1 and TRBJ2-5; a weak D match, TRBD1 (5 bases). V dropped 0 bases and J dropped 5 bases, with 13 bases sitting between them. Germline V gives CDR1 MGHRA, CDR2 YSYEKL. This CDR3 is 15 amino acids long. The CDR3 coding sequence is TGCGCCAGCAGCCAAGAGGGTGGTAAGGGGGAGACCCAGTACTTC. It codes for CASSQEGGKGETQYF.

The J gene is TRBJ2-7, the V gene TRBV6-6; possibly TRBD2 for D (5 bases). There are 15 residues in the CDR3. Trimming pared 0 bases from V and 2 bases from J, leaving 11 bases between. Germline loops: CDR1 MNHNY, CDR2 SVGAGI (reference sequence). CDR3 sequence (DNA): TGTGCCAGCAGTTACTCTAGCGACGTCCCCTACGAGCAGTACTTC. The encoded protein is CASSYSSDVPYEQYF.

The chain carries TRBV5-1 and TRBJ2-7, with D perhaps TRBD2 (7 bases). The CDR3 loop spans 14 amino acids. The V and J ends lost 1 base and 6 bases respectively, with 14 bases between them. Germline V lookup: CDR1 SGHRS, CDR2 YFSETQ. The CDR3 DNA sequence: TGCGCCAGCAGCTTGAGGGGGGGCAGAGGCGAGCAGTACTTC. This gives the protein CASSLRGGRGEQYF.

The V and J genes are TRBV9 and TRBJ2-1, with 10 bases that match TRBD1. The germline V gene has CDR1 SGDLS and CDR2 YYNGEE. This CDR3 has 17 residues. Unmatched junction bases numbered 7, after V lost 3 bases and J lost 1 base. CDR3 in amino acids: CASSAGTGAVSYNEQFF. The CDR3 region has the DNA TGTGCCAGCAGCGCTGGGACAGGGGCCGTATCCTACAATGAGCAGTTCTTC.

There are a few counts of this clone. The rearrangement uses TRBV15 and TRBJ2-3, with a weak D call TRBD2 (5 bases). The V end was cut by 0 bases, the J end by 5 bases, with 15 bases between. This CDR3 has 16 amino acids. Germline V gives CDR1 LNHNV, CDR2 YYDKDF (reference sequence). The CDR3 DNA sequence: TGTGCCACCAGCAGAGATCCGGGTGGAGGAGAAGATACGCAGTATTTT. It specifies CATSRDPGGGEDTQYF.

V is TRBV28 and J is TRBJ2-7; 9 nucleotides align to TRBD1. CDR1 and CDR2 (germline): MDHEN, SYDVKM. With 6 bases clipped from V and 1 base from J, the junction kept 7 bases outside the gene matches. The CDR3 covers 15 residues. CDR3 in DNA: TGTGCCAGCAGCGGTCCCGGGACAGGGTCCTACGAGCAGTACTTC. This encodes CASSGPGTGSYEQYF.

This chain uses TRBV28 with TRBJ2-3; D possibly corresponds to TRBD2 (7 bases). The V gene's germline CDR1 is MDHEN and CDR2 SYDVKM. CDR3 size: 15 residues. Trimming cost V 5 bases and J 3 bases, with 15 bases left between them. The CDR3 loop is CASSGGAIGTDTQYF. The CDR3 coding sequence is TGTGCCAGCAGTGGGGGGGCGATTGGGACAGATACGCAGTATTTT.

The gene calls are TRBV19 and TRBJ1-5; D remains ambiguous. This CDR3 contains 14 residues. Germline V lookup: CDR1 LNHDA, CDR2 SQIVND (reference sequence). V lost 5 bases to trimming and J lost 0 bases, with 8 bases between them. The CDR3 DNA is TGTGCCAGTAGTCCCCTATATAGCAATCAGCCCCAGCATTTT. Protein sequence: CASSPLYSNQPQHF.

The chain couples TRBV28 to TRBJ2-7; 7 bases fit TRBD2. The CDR3 has 13 amino acids. J was trimmed by 5 bases and V by 2 bases; bases with no gene match: 3. Germline CDR1 MDHEN, CDR2 SYDVKM. The CDR3 protein is CASSLAGVHEQYF. The CDR3 nucleotides read TGTGCCAGCAGTTTAGCGGGAGTACACGAGCAGTACTTC.

The rearrangement links TRBV5-6 to TRBJ1-5, with 8 bases aligning to TRBD1. The length of the CDR3 is 13 residues. The germline CDR1 and CDR2 sequences are SGHDT and YYEEEE. Trimming at V came to 5 bases and at J to 6 bases, leaving 4 bases not matched to a gene. Here the CDR3 reads CASSKTGVQPQHF. CDR3 in DNA: TGTGCCAGCAGTAAGACAGGGGTTCAGCCCCAGCATTTT. The variable domain in full, completed from reference TRBV5-6 and TRBJ1-5, reads DAGVTQSPTHLIKTRGQQVTLRCSPKSGHDTVSWYQQALGQGPQFIFQYYEEEERQRGNFPDRFSGHQFPNYSSELNVNALLLGDSALYLCASSKTGVQPQHFGDGTRLSIL.